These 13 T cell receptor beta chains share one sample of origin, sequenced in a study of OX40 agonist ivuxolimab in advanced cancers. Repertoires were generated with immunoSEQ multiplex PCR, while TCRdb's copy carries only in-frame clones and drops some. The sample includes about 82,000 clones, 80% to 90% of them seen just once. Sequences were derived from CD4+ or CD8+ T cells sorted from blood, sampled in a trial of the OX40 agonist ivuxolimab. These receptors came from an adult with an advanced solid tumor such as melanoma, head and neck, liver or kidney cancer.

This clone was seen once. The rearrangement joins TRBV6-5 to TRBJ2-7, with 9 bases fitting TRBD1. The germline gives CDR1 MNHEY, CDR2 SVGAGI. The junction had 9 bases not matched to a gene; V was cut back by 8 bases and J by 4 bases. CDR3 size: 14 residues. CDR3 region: CASLQDRGAYEQYF. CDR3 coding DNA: TGTGCCAGCCTTCAGGACAGGGGTGCATACGAGCAGTACTTC.

CDR3 in DNA: TGTGCCAGCAGCCAGGCACAGGGTGCTAGCACAGATACGCAGTATTTT. This codes for CASSQAQGASTDTQYF. This chain connects TRBV11-3 to TRBJ2-3; TRBD1 is a possible D gene (6 bases). This CDR3 comprises 16 residues. Between the trimmed V and J ends, which lost 5 bases and 0 bases, there was a span of 15 bases. Germline CDR1 reads SGHNT; CDR2 reads YENEEA.

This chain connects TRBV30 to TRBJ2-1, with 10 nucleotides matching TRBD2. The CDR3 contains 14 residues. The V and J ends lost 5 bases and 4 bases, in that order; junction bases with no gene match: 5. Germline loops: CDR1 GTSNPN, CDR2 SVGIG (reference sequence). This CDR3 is CAWATSGRYNEQFF. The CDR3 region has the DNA TGTGCCTGGGCGACTAGCGGGCGTTACAATGAGCAGTTCTTC.

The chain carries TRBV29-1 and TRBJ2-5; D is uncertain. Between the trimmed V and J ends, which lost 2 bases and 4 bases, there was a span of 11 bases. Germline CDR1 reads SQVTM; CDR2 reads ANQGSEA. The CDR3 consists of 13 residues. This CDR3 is CSVELTGSETQYF. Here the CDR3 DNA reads TGCAGCGTTGAACTAACTGGGTCAGAGACCCAGTACTTC.

CDR3 loop: CAWSAGLQNEQYF. CDR3 nucleotides: TGTGCCTGGAGTGCAGGACTGCAGAACGAGCAGTACTTC. The gene calls are TRBV30 and TRBJ2-7, with D maybe TRBD2 (5 bases). Germline V gene sequence: CDR1 GTSNPN, CDR2 SVGIG (reference sequence). V was trimmed by 1 base and J by 5 bases, leaving 12 bases between them. This CDR3 is built from 13 residues.

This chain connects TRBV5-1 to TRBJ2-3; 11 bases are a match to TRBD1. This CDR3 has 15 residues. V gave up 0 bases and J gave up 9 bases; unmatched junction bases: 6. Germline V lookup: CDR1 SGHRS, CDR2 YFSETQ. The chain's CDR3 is CASSLVDRGLGTQYF. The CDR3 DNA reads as TGCGCCAGCAGCTTGGTGGACAGGGGGCTTGGGACGCAGTATTTT.

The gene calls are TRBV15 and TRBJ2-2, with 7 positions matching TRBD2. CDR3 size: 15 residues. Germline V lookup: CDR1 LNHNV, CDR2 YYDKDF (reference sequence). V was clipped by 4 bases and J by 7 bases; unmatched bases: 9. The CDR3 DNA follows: TGTGCCACCAGCAAGGGACTGCGGGGGAGCGGGGAGCTGTTTTTT. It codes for CATSKGLRGSGELFF.

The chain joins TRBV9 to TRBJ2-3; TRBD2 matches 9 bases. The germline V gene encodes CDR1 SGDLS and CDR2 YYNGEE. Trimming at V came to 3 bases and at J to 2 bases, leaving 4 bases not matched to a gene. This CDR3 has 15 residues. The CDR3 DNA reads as TGTGCCAGCAGCGGGACTAGCGAGATCACAGATACGCAGTATTTT. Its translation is CASSGTSEITDTQYF.

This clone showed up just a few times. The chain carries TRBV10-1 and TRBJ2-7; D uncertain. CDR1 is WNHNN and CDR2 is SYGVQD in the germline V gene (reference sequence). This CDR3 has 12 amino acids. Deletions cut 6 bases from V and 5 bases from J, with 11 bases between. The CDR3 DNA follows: TGCGCCAGCAGCGAGACGGGTCACGAGCAGTACTTC. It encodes CASSETGHEQYF.

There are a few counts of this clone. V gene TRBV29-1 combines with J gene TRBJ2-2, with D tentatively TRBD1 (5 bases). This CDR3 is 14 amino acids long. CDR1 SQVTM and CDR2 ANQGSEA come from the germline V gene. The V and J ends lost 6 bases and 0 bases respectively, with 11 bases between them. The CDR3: CSVLQVANTGELFF. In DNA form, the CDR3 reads TGCAGCGTCCTACAGGTAGCGAACACCGGGGAGCTGTTTTTT.

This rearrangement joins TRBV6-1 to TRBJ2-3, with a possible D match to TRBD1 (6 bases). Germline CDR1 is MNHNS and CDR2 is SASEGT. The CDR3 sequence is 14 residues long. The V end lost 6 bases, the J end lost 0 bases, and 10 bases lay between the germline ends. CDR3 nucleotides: TGTGCCAGCAGCGGGACAACTAGCACAGATACGCAGTATTTT. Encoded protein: CASSGTTSTDTQYF.

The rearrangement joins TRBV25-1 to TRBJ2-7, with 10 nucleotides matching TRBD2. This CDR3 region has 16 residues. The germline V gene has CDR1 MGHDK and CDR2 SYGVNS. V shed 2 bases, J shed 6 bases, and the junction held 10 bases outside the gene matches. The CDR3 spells CASSEGGLAGVREQYF. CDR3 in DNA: TGTGCCAGCAGTGAAGGGGGGCTAGCGGGAGTTCGCGAGCAGTACTTC.

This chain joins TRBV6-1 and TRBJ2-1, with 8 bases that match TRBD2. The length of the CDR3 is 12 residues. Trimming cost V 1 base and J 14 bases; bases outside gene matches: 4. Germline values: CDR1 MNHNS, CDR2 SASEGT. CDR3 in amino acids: CASSEGPGGKFF. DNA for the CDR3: TGTGCCAGCAGTGAAGGTCCGGGAGGGAAGTTCTTC.